The sequence of this TCR beta chain was determined in a study of graft-versus-host responses after intestinal transplantation. Produced via immunoSEQ multiplex PCR; TCRdb's table is partial and in-frame only. This table holds approximately 93,000 clones, 80% to 95% found once. On this clone: What it recognizes is unknown.

Study-wide results and limits: There were GvH clones found in recipient marrow, and some of them appeared first in ileum or blood.

The sample was unstimulated CD8+ T cells sorted from spleen or lymph node cells, taken before transplant. This sequence was found in a human donor who was the organ donor for an intestinal transplant.

CDR3 coding DNA: TGTGCCAGCAGCTTGGACAGGGGCCCTCCATACGAGCAGTACTTC. Translating it yields CASSLDRGPPYEQYF. V gene TRBV5-4 combines with J gene TRBJ2-7, with 7 nucleotides matching TRBD1. Per germline, CDR1 SGHNT and CDR2 YYREEE (reference sequence). After removal of 0 bases from V and 4 bases from J, the junction contained 7 bases not matched to a gene. The CDR3 is 15 residues long.